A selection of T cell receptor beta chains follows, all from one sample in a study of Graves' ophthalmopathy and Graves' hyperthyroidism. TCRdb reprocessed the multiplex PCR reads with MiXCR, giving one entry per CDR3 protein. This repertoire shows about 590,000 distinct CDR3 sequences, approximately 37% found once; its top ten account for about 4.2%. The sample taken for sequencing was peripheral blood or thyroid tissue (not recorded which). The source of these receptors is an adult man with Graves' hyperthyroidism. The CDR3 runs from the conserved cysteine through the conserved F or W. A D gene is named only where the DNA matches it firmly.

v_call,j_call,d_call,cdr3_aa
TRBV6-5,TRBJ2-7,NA,CASRLGDRPGEQYF
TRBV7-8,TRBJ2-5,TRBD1,CASSPRQGDQETQYF
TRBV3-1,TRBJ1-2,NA,CASSQTQDGYYGYTF
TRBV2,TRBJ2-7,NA,CASSERWAAYEQYF
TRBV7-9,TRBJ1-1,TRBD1,CASSPDRGSDTEAFF
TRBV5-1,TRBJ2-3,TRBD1,CASSWDRDGYTDTQYF
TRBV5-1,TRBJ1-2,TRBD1,CASSAGQVSSYGYTF
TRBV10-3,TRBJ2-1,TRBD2,CAIRPLAGASNEQFF
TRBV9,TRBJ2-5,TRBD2,CASSPGLAGGSGQETQYF
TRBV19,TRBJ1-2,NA,CASSDFRDGLGYTF
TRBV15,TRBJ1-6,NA,CATSRDRADSASPLHF
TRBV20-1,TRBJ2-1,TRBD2,CSARPFGLGGNEQFF
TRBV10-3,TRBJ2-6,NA,CATGTSGANVLTF
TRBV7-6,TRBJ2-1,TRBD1,CASSLGGQNNEQFF
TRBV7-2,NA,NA,CASSLDGARTQFF
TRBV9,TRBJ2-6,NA,CASGGGANVLTF
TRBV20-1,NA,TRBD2,CSATRLAGDTDTQYF
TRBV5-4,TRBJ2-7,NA,CASSVEWVAEQYF
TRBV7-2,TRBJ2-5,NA,CASSPAFSAVRETQYF
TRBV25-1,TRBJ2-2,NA,CASSRGGGTGELFF
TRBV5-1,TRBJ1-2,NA,CASSLSFAGYGYTF
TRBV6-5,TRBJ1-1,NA,CASSLFIGTTEAFF
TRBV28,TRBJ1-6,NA,CASSALRQSSYNSPLHF
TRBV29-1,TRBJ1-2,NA,CSVLDRNYGYTF
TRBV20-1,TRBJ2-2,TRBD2,CSARSQLAVNTGELFF
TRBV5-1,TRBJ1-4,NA,CASSLGGAEKLFF
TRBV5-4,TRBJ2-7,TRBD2,CASSLGLAANTITYEQYF
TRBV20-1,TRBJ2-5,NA,CSAREPARGVETQYF
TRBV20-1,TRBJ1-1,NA,CSAAEQGRFTEAFF
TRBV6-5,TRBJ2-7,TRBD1,CASSGTGQGQYF
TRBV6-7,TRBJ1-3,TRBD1,CASSHRDRVLYTIYF
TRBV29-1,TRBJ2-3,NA,CSVDGGTTDTQYF
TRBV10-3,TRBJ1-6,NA,CAISEGDSPLHF
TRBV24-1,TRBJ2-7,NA,CATSGNSYEQYF
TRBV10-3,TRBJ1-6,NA,CASSFVGSSYNSPLHF
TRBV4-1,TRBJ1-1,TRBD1,CASSQVGIQGRTEAFF
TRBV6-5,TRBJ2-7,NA,CASSPQGGSNEQYF
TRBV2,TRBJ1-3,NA,CASSALGSGNTIYF
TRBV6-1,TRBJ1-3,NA,CASSLNPGLNSGNTIYF
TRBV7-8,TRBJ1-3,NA,CASPRGDGNTIYF